What follows describes a single T cell receptor beta chain. Its antigen remains unknown. The PCR was carried out with 60 Vbeta primers and 13 Jbeta primers. The table came from immunoSEQ multiplex PCR; TCRdb's copy has only in-frame clones and leaves some out. The table includes about 130,000 clones, roughly 63% detected once. The V gene's germline CDR1 is MGHRA and CDR2 YSYEKL. The CDR3 extends over 13 amino acids. Unmatched junction bases numbered 6, after V lost 4 bases and J lost 7 bases. The source of the sample is a study of cytomegalovirus exposure and HLA in healthy donors. The study's findings and limits: Immune exposure was documented only through CMV serostatus.

Sequencing was performed on PBMCs. This TCR was recovered from a man aged 30 to 39 in good health and CMV-seropositive. This chain joins TRBV4-1 and TRBJ2-7; TRBD2 matches 8 bases. The CDR3 region is CASSLGGGREQYF. DNA of the CDR3: TGCGCCAGCAGCCTCGGGGGGGGGAGGGAGCAGTACTTC.